Listed below are T cell receptor beta chains from one sample, sequenced in a study of T cell repertoires in aging, cancer and after chemotherapy. TCRdb used MiXCR to reprocess the multiplex PCR reads, holding one entry per CDR3 protein. The sample records 1,500 to 1,700 distinct CDR3 sequences, approximately 50% being singletons. Sequenced input: blood. The receptors were gathered from a human donor with a blood cancer. The CDR3 runs from the conserved cysteine through the conserved F or W. The order of the fields is V gene, D gene, clone size, J gene, CDR3 DNA, CDR3 protein. A D gene is named only where the DNA matches it firmly. Size tells how often a clone was seen (once, few, many) or the class of an expanded clone, and some rows leave it out.

v_gene: TRBV13; d_gene: .; abundance: .; j_gene: TRBJ1-4; CDR3nt: TGTGCCAGCAGCTTAGGTCAGCACGAGAAAAAACTGTTTTTT; CDR3aa: CASSLGQHEKKLFF
v_gene: TRBV27; d_gene: .; abundance: .; j_gene: TRBJ2-7; CDR3nt: TGTGCCAGCAGTTTAGCCCCGGGCTACGAGCAGTACTTC; CDR3aa: CASSLAPGYEQYF
v_gene: TRBV30; d_gene: .; abundance: .; j_gene: TRBJ2-2; CDR3nt: TGTGCCTGGAGGTGGGCAGGGAGGACCGGGGAGCTGTTTTTT; CDR3aa: CAWRWAGRTGELFF
v_gene: TRBV12-3/TRBV12-4; d_gene: TRBD2; abundance: .; j_gene: TRBJ2-3; CDR3nt: TGTGCCAGCAATCTAGCGGGGCCCACAGATACGCAGTATTTT; CDR3aa: CASNLAGPTDTQYF
v_gene: TRBV29-1; d_gene: TRBD2; abundance: .; j_gene: TRBJ2-1; CDR3nt: TGCAGCGTGGGGACTAGCGGGGGCTCCTACAATGAGCAGTTCTTC; CDR3aa: CSVGTSGGSYNEQFF
v_gene: TRBV5-5; d_gene: .; abundance: .; j_gene: TRBJ2-1; CDR3nt: TGTGCCAGCAGCTTGTGGTCAGTATACAATGAGCAGTTCTTC; CDR3aa: CASSLWSVYNEQFF
v_gene: TRBV7-2; d_gene: TRBD2; abundance: medium-sized; j_gene: TRBJ2-5; CDR3nt: TGTGCCAGCAGCTTTTGGCGGGGGACCCAAGAGACCCAGTACTTC; CDR3aa: CASSFWRGTQETQYF
v_gene: TRBV12-3/TRBV12-4; d_gene: TRBD2; abundance: .; j_gene: TRBJ2-3; CDR3nt: TGTGCCAGCATTCGTACCGGGACTAGCGGGGGAGATACGCAGTATTTT; CDR3aa: CASIRTGTSGGDTQYF
v_gene: TRBV13; d_gene: TRBD2; abundance: large; j_gene: TRBJ2-5; CDR3nt: TGTGCCAGCAGCTTAGGCCTACCTAGCGGGGAGACCCAGTACTTC; CDR3aa: CASSLGLPSGETQYF
v_gene: TRBV11-2; d_gene: TRBD1; abundance: .; j_gene: TRBJ1-2; CDR3nt: TGTGCCAGCAGCTTAGGGACAGGGACGGAAAACGGCTACACCTTC; CDR3aa: CASSLGTGTENGYTF
v_gene: TRBV14; d_gene: .; abundance: medium-sized; j_gene: TRBJ2-1; CDR3nt: TGTGCCAGCAGCCAGGCTTGGGCCGTAAATGAGCAGTTCTTC; CDR3aa: CASSQAWAVNEQFF
v_gene: TRBV6-5; d_gene: .; abundance: .; j_gene: TRBJ1-2; CDR3nt: TGTGCCAGCAGTTACTCACCCCCAGCTCCAAACTATGGCTACACCTTC; CDR3aa: CASSYSPPAPNYGYTF
v_gene: TRBV6-2/TRBV6-3; d_gene: TRBD2; abundance: once; j_gene: TRBJ2-3; CDR3nt: TGTGCCAGCAGCACTCCCCTAGCGGACCACCACACAGATACGCAGTATTTT; CDR3aa: CASSTPLADHHTDTQYF
v_gene: TRBV20-1; d_gene: TRBD1; abundance: few; j_gene: TRBJ1-3; CDR3nt: TGCAGTGCTCCGGGACAGGGGGAAGGAAACACCATATATTTT; CDR3aa: CSAPGQGEGNTIYF
v_gene: TRBV6-1; d_gene: .; abundance: once; j_gene: TRBJ1-5; CDR3nt: TGTGCCAGCGGGCGGGCAGGGTCTCAGCCCCAGCATTTT; CDR3aa: CASGRAGSQPQHF
v_gene: TRBV28; d_gene: .; abundance: .; j_gene: TRBJ2-7; CDR3nt: TGTGCCAGCAGCCGGCCCGAGTCTGCCTACGAGCAGTACTTC; CDR3aa: CASSRPESAYEQYF
v_gene: TRBV29-1; d_gene: .; abundance: .; j_gene: TRBJ2-2; CDR3nt: TGCAGCGTTGAGAACACCGGGGAGCTGTTTTTT; CDR3aa: CSVENTGELFF
v_gene: TRBV29-1; d_gene: .; abundance: .; j_gene: TRBJ1-4; CDR3nt: TGCAGCGTTGAAACGGGCCGTGGAGGACGAGGAAAACTGTTTTTT; CDR3aa: CSVETGRGGRGKLFF
v_gene: TRBV19; d_gene: .; abundance: .; j_gene: TRBJ1-5; CDR3nt: TGTGCCAGTAGTAATCAGGATCAGCCCCAGCATTTT; CDR3aa: CASSNQDQPQHF
v_gene: TRBV7-9; d_gene: .; abundance: .; j_gene: TRBJ2-7; CDR3nt: TGTGCCAGCAGCTTATGGACGGAGGCCTACGAGCAGTACTTC; CDR3aa: CASSLWTEAYEQYF
v_gene: TRBV15; d_gene: TRBD1; abundance: .; j_gene: TRBJ2-7; CDR3nt: TGTGCCACCAGTGGACAGGGGACCTACGAGCAGTACTTC; CDR3aa: CATSGQGTYEQYF
v_gene: TRBV10-3; d_gene: .; abundance: .; j_gene: TRBJ2-1; CDR3nt: TGTGCCATCAGTTTAGCGGAGGGATACTACGAGCAGTTCTTC; CDR3aa: CAISLAEGYYEQFF
v_gene: TRBV7-4; d_gene: .; abundance: .; j_gene: TRBJ1-6; CDR3nt: TGTGCCAGCAGCTTGCTCGACGGTAATTCACCCCTCCACTTT; CDR3aa: CASSLLDGNSPLHF
v_gene: TRBV13; d_gene: TRBD1; abundance: medium-sized; j_gene: TRBJ2-7; CDR3nt: TGTGCCAGCAGTCGCATTGACAGGGAAGGCGAGCAGTACTTC; CDR3aa: CASSRIDREGEQYF
v_gene: TRBV6-1; d_gene: TRBD1; abundance: large; j_gene: TRBJ2-7; CDR3nt: TGTGCCACCACCGGGACAGGGCTTCACGAGCAGTACTTC; CDR3aa: CATTGTGLHEQYF
v_gene: TRBV29-1; d_gene: .; abundance: .; j_gene: TRBJ2-3; CDR3nt: TGCAGCGTTGAAGGGGAAAACCACAGGGCAACAGATACGCAGTATTTT; CDR3aa: CSVEGENHRATDTQYF
v_gene: TRBV5-5; d_gene: .; abundance: .; j_gene: TRBJ2-5; CDR3nt: TGTGCCAGCAGCCCCTATCACAGGGCTTCAGAGACCCAGTACTTC; CDR3aa: CASSPYHRASETQYF
v_gene: TRBV4-3; d_gene: .; abundance: few; j_gene: TRBJ1-6; CDR3nt: TGCGCCAGCAGCCACGAAACGGGGGGTTCACCCCTCCACTTT; CDR3aa: CASSHETGGSPLHF
v_gene: TRBV19; d_gene: .; abundance: .; j_gene: TRBJ1-3; CDR3nt: .; CDR3aa: CASSMSPYEQYFGPDSGNTIYF
v_gene: TRBV6-1; d_gene: TRBD1; abundance: .; j_gene: TRBJ2-7; CDR3nt: TGTGCCACCACCGGGACAGGGGGCTACGAGCAGTACTTC; CDR3aa: CATTGTGGYEQYF
v_gene: TRBV6-2/TRBV6-3; d_gene: .; abundance: large; j_gene: TRBJ1-2; CDR3nt: TGTGCCAGCAGTTATACCCCGACCGACTTCTATGGCTACACCTTC; CDR3aa: CASSYTPTDFYGYTF
v_gene: TRBV12-3/TRBV12-4; d_gene: .; abundance: .; j_gene: TRBJ2-3; CDR3nt: TGTGCCAGCAGTTTTCACGCTAGCGGCACAGATACGCAGTATTTT; CDR3aa: CASSFHASGTDTQYF
v_gene: TRBV19; d_gene: .; abundance: .; j_gene: TRBJ2-1; CDR3nt: TGTGCCAGTAGTATAGGGGCTAGCGACTACAATGAGCAGTTCTTC; CDR3aa: CASSIGASDYNEQFF
v_gene: TRBV29-1; d_gene: .; abundance: .; j_gene: TRBJ2-1; CDR3nt: TGCAGCGTTCTAGACTTTGAGCGCAATGAGCAGTTCTTC; CDR3aa: CSVLDFERNEQFF
v_gene: TRBV10-3; d_gene: .; abundance: medium-sized; j_gene: TRBJ2-1; CDR3nt: TGTGCCATCAGGGAAAGTTACTCCTACAATGAGCAGTTCTTC; CDR3aa: CAIRESYSYNEQFF
v_gene: TRBV29-1; d_gene: .; abundance: .; j_gene: TRBJ2-7; CDR3nt: TGCAGCGTTGTGGTTTCGTACGAGCAGTACTTC; CDR3aa: CSVVVSYEQYF
v_gene: TRBV5-4; d_gene: .; abundance: large; j_gene: TRBJ2-5; CDR3nt: TGTGCCAGCAGCACCCGTATTGGGGAGACCCAGTACTTC; CDR3aa: CASSTRIGETQYF
v_gene: TRBV30; d_gene: .; abundance: .; j_gene: TRBJ1-4; CDR3nt: TGTGCCTGGAGTGGGTATGAAAAACTGTTTTTT; CDR3aa: CAWSGYEKLFF
v_gene: TRBV6-5; d_gene: .; abundance: few; j_gene: TRBJ2-3; CDR3nt: TGTGCCAGCAGTTACCCGGGAGATACGCAGTATTTT; CDR3aa: CASSYPGDTQYF
v_gene: TRBV5-3; d_gene: .; abundance: .; j_gene: TRBJ2-5; CDR3nt: TGTGCCAGCAGCTTTAGGGGAAGGTCTTTAGAGACCCAGTACTTC; CDR3aa: CASSFRGRSLETQYF
v_gene: TRBV15; d_gene: .; abundance: .; j_gene: TRBJ2-3; CDR3nt: TGTGCCACCAGCAGTGGACGGGGAAACCGCACAGATACGCAGTATTTT; CDR3aa: CATSSGRGNRTDTQYF
v_gene: TRBV12-3/TRBV12-4; d_gene: .; abundance: .; j_gene: TRBJ2-1; CDR3nt: TGTGCCAGCAGATTTAAGGCGACTTACAATGAGCAGTTCTTC; CDR3aa: CASRFKATYNEQFF
v_gene: TRBV30; d_gene: TRBD1; abundance: .; j_gene: TRBJ1-2; CDR3nt: TGTGCCTGGAGTGTACTAGAGACAGGGGTATATGGCTACACCTTC; CDR3aa: CAWSVLETGVYGYTF
v_gene: TRBV5-5; d_gene: .; abundance: .; j_gene: TRBJ2-6; CDR3nt: TGTGCCAGCAGCTTGGTAGGGGGTGGGGCCAACGTCCTGACTTTC; CDR3aa: CASSLVGGGANVLTF
v_gene: TRBV6-1; d_gene: TRBD1; abundance: .; j_gene: TRBJ1-5; CDR3nt: TGTGCCAGCAGTGTGACCGGGACAGCTCAGCCCCAGCATTTT; CDR3aa: CASSVTGTAQPQHF
v_gene: TRBV20-1; d_gene: TRBD2; abundance: few; j_gene: TRBJ2-7; CDR3nt: TGCAGTGCTAGAGTCCTGGGACTAGCGGGGGGCTCCTCCTACGAGCAGTACTTC; CDR3aa: CSARVLGLAGGSSYEQYF
v_gene: TRBV6-5; d_gene: .; abundance: large; j_gene: TRBJ1-2; CDR3nt: TGTGCCAGCAGTTACCACCCGGGGTGGCCGGCCGGCTACACCTTC; CDR3aa: CASSYHPGWPAGYTF
v_gene: TRBV5-6; d_gene: TRBD1; abundance: once; j_gene: TRBJ1-4; CDR3nt: TGTGCCAGCAGCTTGAATCAGGGGGGCACTAATGAAAAACTGTTTTTT; CDR3aa: CASSLNQGGTNEKLFF
v_gene: TRBV5-5; d_gene: TRBD1; abundance: .; j_gene: TRBJ2-7; CDR3nt: TGTGCCAGCAGTGCTGACAGGGTGAGGTCCTACGAGCAGTACTTC; CDR3aa: CASSADRVRSYEQYF
v_gene: TRBV7-9; d_gene: TRBD2; abundance: .; j_gene: TRBJ2-1; CDR3nt: TGTGCCAGCAGCCCGGGCCGACTAGCGGGGGCCAACAATGAGCAGTTCTTC; CDR3aa: CASSPGRLAGANNEQFF
v_gene: TRBV7-6; d_gene: .; abundance: few; j_gene: TRBJ2-2; CDR3nt: TGTGCCAGCAGCCTCACCGGGGAGCTGTTTTTT; CDR3aa: CASSLTGELFF
v_gene: TRBV6-1; d_gene: .; abundance: .; j_gene: TRBJ1-2; CDR3nt: TGTGCCAGCTCACAGGGTGACTCGCTCGGCTACACCTTC; CDR3aa: CASSQGDSLGYTF
v_gene: TRBV18; d_gene: TRBD1; abundance: few; j_gene: TRBJ1-4; CDR3nt: TGTGCCAGCTCACCACCCGGGACAGGCAATGAAAAACTGTTTTTT; CDR3aa: CASSPPGTGNEKLFF
v_gene: TRBV19; d_gene: TRBD2; abundance: .; j_gene: TRBJ2-1; CDR3nt: TGTGCCAGTACCGGGACTAGCGGGGGTAATGAGCAGTTCTTC; CDR3aa: CASTGTSGGNEQFF
v_gene: TRBV15; d_gene: .; abundance: .; j_gene: TRBJ1-2; CDR3nt: TGTGCCACCAGCAGAGGTCTGGGGGGTTGGTATGGCTACACCTTC; CDR3aa: CATSRGLGGWYGYTF
v_gene: TRBV28; d_gene: .; abundance: .; j_gene: TRBJ1-1; CDR3nt: TGTGCCAGCAGGGGCGGGGAACTGCTGAACACTGAAGCTTTCTTT; CDR3aa: CASRGGELLNTEAFF
v_gene: TRBV7-3; d_gene: .; abundance: once; j_gene: TRBJ1-5; CDR3nt: TGTGCCAGCAGCTTAGGGGCAAATCAGCCCCAGCATTTT; CDR3aa: CASSLGANQPQHF
v_gene: TRBV11-2; d_gene: .; abundance: once; j_gene: TRBJ2-3; CDR3nt: TGTGCCAGCAGCTTCGGAGGGGAGCAGTATTTT; CDR3aa: CASSFGGEQYF
v_gene: TRBV29-1; d_gene: .; abundance: once; j_gene: TRBJ1-3; CDR3nt: TGCAGCGTTGAACCCGGGGACGGCGGTGGAAACACCATATATTTT; CDR3aa: CSVEPGDGGGNTIYF
v_gene: TRBV19; d_gene: .; abundance: large; j_gene: TRBJ2-7; CDR3nt: TGTGCCAGTAGTACGGGCTACGAGCAGTACTTC; CDR3aa: CASSTGYEQYF